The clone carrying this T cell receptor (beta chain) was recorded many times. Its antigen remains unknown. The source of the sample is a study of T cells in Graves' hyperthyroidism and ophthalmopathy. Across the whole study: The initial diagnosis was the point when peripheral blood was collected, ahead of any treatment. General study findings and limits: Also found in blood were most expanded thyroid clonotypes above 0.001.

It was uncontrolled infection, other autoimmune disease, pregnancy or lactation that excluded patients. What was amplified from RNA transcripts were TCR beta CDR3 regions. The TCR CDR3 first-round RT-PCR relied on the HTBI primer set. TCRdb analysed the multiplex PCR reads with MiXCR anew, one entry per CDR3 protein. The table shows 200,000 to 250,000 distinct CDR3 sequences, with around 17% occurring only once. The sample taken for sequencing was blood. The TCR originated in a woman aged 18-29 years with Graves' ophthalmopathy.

The chain's CDR3 is CAISVGGGVITEAFF. The CDR3 DNA follows: TGTGCCATCAGTGTAGGTGGAGGGGTAATCACTGAAGCTTTCTTT. The J gene is TRBJ1-1, the V gene TRBV10-3, with D possibly TRBD1 on 5 matching bases. With 4 bases removed from V and 4 bases from J, the gap between germline ends came to 16 bases. CDR3 size: 15 residues. CDR1 and CDR2 from the germline V gene are ENHRY and SYGVKD.